The 21 T cell receptor beta chains in this list originate from one sample, sequenced in a study of cytomegalovirus exposure and HLA in healthy donors. PCR amplification relied on 60 Vbeta primers (plus 13 Jbeta primers). Sequencing used immunoSEQ multiplex PCR; TCRdb keeps in-frame clones, though not all of them. The data show fewer than 250,000 clones, about 79% seen once. Sequenced input: PBMCs. The receptor set was obtained from a male donor in good health and CMV-seronegative.

This rearrangement joins TRBV2 to TRBJ2-3; the match to TRBD2 covers 11 bases. Unmatched junction bases numbered 2, after V lost 9 bases and J lost 3 bases. The CDR3 has 13 residues. Germline CDR1 reads SNHLY; CDR2 reads FYNNEI. The CDR3 loop reads CARGTSGTDTQYF. The CDR3 coding sequence is TGTGCCAGGGGGACTAGCGGTACAGATACGCAGTATTTT.

The V and J genes are TRBV14 and TRBJ2-7; the match to TRBD2 covers 10 bases. The CDR3 is 13 residues long. J gave up 6 bases and V 5 bases, and 4 bases lay outside the gene matches. The germline V gene has CDR1 SGHDN and CDR2 FVKESK. The CDR3 region has the DNA TGTGCCAGCAGCACACTAGCGGGATTCGAGCAGTACTTC. It is translated as CASSTLAGFEQYF.

This chain uses TRBV9 with TRBJ2-3; tentatively, D is TRBD1 (5 bases). The CDR3 is made up of 16 amino acids. Looked up from germline, CDR1 is SGDLS and CDR2 is YYNGEE. Deletions cut 0 bases from V and 6 bases from J, with 17 bases between. CDR3 in DNA: TGTGCCAGCAGCGTAGGAGGCAGGGCATTCGGGGATACGCAGTATTTT. Encoded protein: CASSVGGRAFGDTQYF.

The chain is built from TRBV4-1 and TRBJ2-2; 7 nucleotides line up with TRBD2. The CDR3 has 17 residues. Germline CDR1 is MGHRA and CDR2 is YSYEKL. V trimming: 5 bases; J trimming: 3 bases; junction bases outside the gene matches: 12. CDR3 sequence: CASSGPQRGGDTGELFF. As DNA, the CDR3 is TGCGCCAGCAGCGGCCCTCAGCGGGGTGGGGACACCGGGGAGCTGTTTTTT.

CDR3 sequence: CAITSQERQETQYF. Written as DNA, the CDR3 is TGTGCCATCACATCACAGGAGCGCCAAGAGACCCAGTACTTC. The chain recombines TRBV10-3 with TRBJ2-5; weak D call: TRBD1 (5 bases). Per the germline V gene, CDR1 is ENHRY and CDR2 is SYGVKD. Trimming removed 7 bases from V and 1 base from J, with 13 bases in between. This CDR3 contains 14 residues.

This clone was observed once. The rearrangement uses TRBV18 and TRBJ2-1; D might be TRBD2 (6 bases). Germline V gene data show CDR1 as KGHSH and CDR2 as LQKENI. The germline V and J ends were trimmed by 2 bases and 10 bases, with 9 bases remaining between them. The CDR3 spans 12 residues. CDR3 in DNA: TGTGCCAGCTCACCAGGGACTGGGGAGCAGTTCTTC. It encodes CASSPGTGEQFF.

The rearrangement joins TRBV7-9 to TRBJ1-5; 7 bases map to TRBD1. CDR1 is SEHNR and CDR2 is FQNEAQ in the germline V gene (reference sequence). V trimming: 0 bases; J trimming: 2 bases; junction bases outside the gene matches: 7. This CDR3 spans 17 amino acids. The CDR3 is CASSLARGQFRNQPQHF. The CDR3, as DNA: TGTGCCAGCAGCTTAGCCAGGGGACAGTTTCGCAATCAGCCCCAGCATTTT.

Concerning this clone: The CDR3 does not end in the conserved phenylalanine or tryptophan, so this is likely a read error. V usage is TRBV9 and J usage is TRBJ1-6, with TRBD1 matching 8 bases. This CDR3 spans 15 amino acids. After removal of 4 bases from V and 7 bases from J, the junction contained 7 bases not matched to a gene. Germline V gene data show CDR1 as SGDLS and CDR2 as YYNGEE. This CDR3 reads CASSPSGQGNSPLHL. For the CDR3, the DNA is TGTGCCAGCAGCCCAAGTGGACAGGGAAATTCACCCCTCCACCTT.

The chain has TRBV5-1 and TRBJ2-5, with TRBD1 matching over 9 bases. The CDR3 totals 14 residues. Germline V gene sequence: CDR1 SGHRS, CDR2 YFSETQ. Trimming took 4 bases from V and 5 from J; bases not matched to a gene: 6. The CDR3 bases are TGCGCCAGCAGCCCTGGACAGGGGACGGAGACCCAGTACTTC. Encoded protein: CASSPGQGTETQYF.

This clone was seen a few times. The chain uses TRBV5-1 and TRBJ1-1; D is unresolved. There are 14 residues in the CDR3. The V end was cut by 5 bases, the J end by 4 bases, with 15 bases between. Germline loops: CDR1 SGHRS, CDR2 YFSETQ. The CDR3 loop reads CASRLRGEITEAFF. Here the CDR3 DNA reads TGCGCCAGCAGGCTCCGCGGGGAGATCACTGAAGCTTTCTTT. The variable domain in full, completed from reference TRBV5-1 and TRBJ1-1, reads KAGVTQTPRYLIKTRGQQVTLSCSPISGHRSVSWYQQTPGQGLQFLFEYFSETQRNKGNFPGRFSGRQFSNSRSEMNVSTLELGDSALYLCASRLRGEITEAFFGQGTRLTVV.

This chain uses TRBV6-5 with TRBJ2-5; a possible D gene is TRBD1 (5 bases). The CDR3 is 14 amino acids. Germline V gene data show CDR1 as MNHEY and CDR2 as SVGAGI. The V and J ends lost 11 bases and 2 bases respectively, with 18 bases between them. The CDR3 DNA reads as TGTGCCGCCACTGGTAGGGGAATACAAGAGACCCAGTACTTC. Residues: CAATGRGIQETQYF.

This chain links TRBV10-3 with TRBJ2-7; D may be TRBD1 (6 bases). Germline CDR1 reads ENHRY; CDR2 reads SYGVKD. The CDR3 extends over 17 amino acids. Trimming removed 0 bases from V and 2 bases from J, with 17 bases in between. The DNA of the CDR3 is TGTGCCATCAGTGAGTCGACAGTAGGTGGACAGCCCTACGAGCAGTACTTC. Amino acids: CAISESTVGGQPYEQYF.

This sequence joins TRBV28 and TRBJ1-1; tentative D call: TRBD1 (6 bases). Germline V gives CDR1 MDHEN, CDR2 SYDVKM. The CDR3 extends over 15 amino acids. DNA for the CDR3: TGTGCTATCGAGGGCTCGGGACACCTGAACACTGAAGCTTTCTTT. Translated, it gives CAIEGSGHLNTEAFF.

The rearrangement uses TRBV29-1 and TRBJ2-7, with 8 bases fitting TRBD1. The CDR3 runs to 12 residues. The V segment lost 7 bases and the J segment 2 bases; nucleotides outside the gene matches: 4. CDR1 SQVTM and CDR2 ANQGSEA come from the germline V gene. The CDR3 protein is CSAATGAYEQYF. DNA for the CDR3: TGCAGCGCCGCGACAGGGGCCTACGAGCAGTACTTC.

The chain combines TRBV28 with TRBJ1-2; TRBD1 is a possible D gene (5 bases). With 3 bases removed from V and 5 bases from J, the gap between germline ends came to 7 bases. The CDR3 totals 12 residues. CDR1 is MDHEN and CDR2 is SYDVKM in the germline V gene. In DNA form, the CDR3 reads TGTGCCAGCAGTTTCACAGGTTATGGCTACACCTTC. As protein: CASSFTGYGYTF.

This clone was observed a few times. The chain is built from TRBV30 and TRBJ1-5, with TRBD1 identical over 9 bases. V shed 3 bases and J 4 bases; nucleotides not matched to a gene: 13. From germline, CDR1 is GTSNPN and CDR2 SVGIG (reference sequence). The CDR3 is 17 residues long. The CDR3 loop reads CAWRLPGGTGYNQPQHF. Written as DNA, the CDR3 is TGTGCCTGGAGACTCCCCGGGGGGACAGGGTATAATCAGCCCCAGCATTTT. Combining the CDR3 with reference TRBV30 and TRBJ1-5 gives the whole variable domain SQTIHQWPATLVQPVGSPLSLECTVEGTSNPNLYWYRQAAGRGLQLLFYSVGIGQISSEVPQNLSASRPQDRQFILSSKKLLLSDSGFYLCAWRLPGGTGYNQPQHFGDGTRLSIL.

The CDR3 loop reads CASSYSEGGNYGYTF. CDR3 nucleotide sequence: TGTGCCAGCAGTTACTCGGAGGGAGGGAACTATGGCTACACCTTC. The chain employs TRBV6-5 and TRBJ1-2; D is undetermined. CDR3 size: 15 residues. Between the trimmed V and J ends, which lost 0 bases and 2 bases, there was a span of 10 bases. Germline V lookup: CDR1 MNHEY, CDR2 SVGAGI.

This clone has just one count. The chain carries TRBV6-5 and TRBJ1-2, with 8 nucleotides matching TRBD1. Germline-derived CDR1 and CDR2 are MNHEY and SVGAGI. The V and J ends lost 4 bases and 8 bases, in that order; junction bases with no gene match: 9. The CDR3 is made up of 14 amino acids. DNA for the CDR3: TGTGCCAGCAGTTGGGGCGGACAGGGAATAGGCTACACCTTC. It specifies CASSWGGQGIGYTF.

This clone showed up just once. The gene calls are TRBV4-3 and TRBJ2-2; no clear D. The CDR3 loop spans 18 amino acids. Between the trimmed V and J ends, which lost 0 bases and 1 base, there was a span of 15 bases. Germline V gene lookup returns CDR1 LGHNA and CDR2 YSLEER. The CDR3 DNA is TGCGCCAGCAGCCAAGATTCAGGATTAACCCTGAACACCGGGGAGCTGTTTTTT. Translating gives CASSQDSGLTLNTGELFF.

This rearrangement joins TRBV6-1 to TRBJ2-2; a possible D gene is TRBD1 (6 bases). Germline values: CDR1 MNHNS, CDR2 SASEGT. V was clipped by 2 bases and J by 4 bases, with 11 bases between them. The CDR3 is 15 residues long. CDR3 nucleotides: TGTGCCAGCAGTGAACTGACAGGAGGCACCGGGGAGCTGTTTTTT. Its translation: CASSELTGGTGELFF.

The chain recombines TRBV4-2 with TRBJ1-3, with D unresolved. The CDR3 has 16 amino acids. V lost 1 base to trimming and J lost 0 bases, with 10 bases between them. From germline, CDR1 is LGHNA and CDR2 YNFKEQ. This chain's CDR3 is CASSQGQTHSGNTIYF. For the CDR3, the DNA is TGTGCCAGCAGCCAAGGACAAACACACTCTGGAAACACCATATATTTT.